This T cell receptor (beta chain) originates from a study of CD8 T cells in Susac syndrome. Germline V gives CDR1 MNHEY, CDR2 SMNVEV (reference sequence). V lost 2 bases, J lost 7 bases, and 5 bases stayed unmatched. The CDR3 has 15 residues. An input of about 0.5 to 1 ug of RNA was subjected to reverse transcription using random hexamers. MiXCR, run by TCRdb on the immunoSEQ multiplex PCR reads, gives a single entry per CDR3 protein. The data show 100,000 to 150,000 distinct CDR3 sequences, with about 93% seen just once and roughly 0.087% held by the top ten. The gene calls are TRBV27 and TRBJ2-1; 10 bases map to TRBD2. The TCR comes from a human donor in good health. The sample consisted of CD4+ T cells from PBMCs. The CDR3 is CASSLSGRVGNEQFF. CDR3 DNA: TGTGCCAGCAGTTTAAGCGGGAGGGTCGGTAATGAGCAGTTCTTC.